The next 5 T cell receptor beta chains were all read from a single sample in a study of blood T cell repertoires in COVID-19. Assay used: immunoSEQ multiplex PCR; TCRdb lists only in-frame clones, some missing. The sample records almost 500,000 clones, about 85% being singletons. Sequencing was done on a sample of PBMCs or T cells enriched from blood (not recorded which). The receptors were gathered from a woman aged 55-75 years who had recovered from COVID-19.

The chain uses TRBV7-9 and TRBJ1-5, with 8 bases lining up with TRBD1. CDR3 length: 15 amino acids. Germline CDR1 SEHNR, CDR2 FQNEAQ (reference sequence). V lost 5 bases to trimming and J lost 3 bases; unmatched junction nucleotides: 6. For the CDR3, the DNA is TGTGCCAGCAGCCCAGGGGGCGCACTCAATCAGCCCCAGCATTTT. Its protein is CASSPGGALNQPQHF.

This clone was counted between two and nine times. The chain combines TRBV2 with TRBJ2-3; D is uncertain. The CDR3 loop spans 15 amino acids. V lost 3 bases to trimming and J lost 0 bases, with 10 bases between them. CDR1 is SNHLY, CDR2 FYNNEI, per germline. The CDR3 region has the DNA TGTGCCAGCAGTGACCCCCACTCTAGCACAGATACGCAGTATTTT. This sequence encodes CASSDPHSSTDTQYF.

V gene TRBV2 combines with J gene TRBJ1-2, with a weak D call TRBD1 (6 bases). The CDR3 extends over 16 amino acids. The V gene's germline CDR1 is SNHLY and CDR2 FYNNEI. Trimming took off 8 bases at V and 4 bases at J, with 23 bases between the two ends. CDR3 in DNA: TGTGCCAGCCTTACCAAGAAGTCCACAGGGACCTATGGCTACACCTTC. Amino acids: CASLTKKSTGTYGYTF.

This chain connects TRBV6-5 to TRBJ1-1; tentatively, D is TRBD1 (5 bases). Trimming took off 11 bases at V and 4 bases at J, with 14 bases between the two ends. The CDR3 loop spans 12 amino acids. Germline CDR1 is MNHEY and CDR2 is SVGAGI. The CDR3 sequence: CAFQGLGTEAFF. Here the CDR3 DNA reads TGTGCCTTCCAGGGATTGGGCACTGAAGCTTTCTTT.

This chain uses TRBV9 with TRBJ2-3; TRBD2 might be the D (6 bases). The germline gives CDR1 SGDLS, CDR2 YYNGEE. Trimming took off 3 bases at V and 3 bases at J, with 20 bases between the two ends. CDR3 length equals 17 residues. CDR3 protein: CASSAGPGRDSTDTQYF. The CDR3 bases are TGTGCCAGCAGCGCTGGGCCCGGGCGGGACTCGACAGATACGCAGTATTTT.